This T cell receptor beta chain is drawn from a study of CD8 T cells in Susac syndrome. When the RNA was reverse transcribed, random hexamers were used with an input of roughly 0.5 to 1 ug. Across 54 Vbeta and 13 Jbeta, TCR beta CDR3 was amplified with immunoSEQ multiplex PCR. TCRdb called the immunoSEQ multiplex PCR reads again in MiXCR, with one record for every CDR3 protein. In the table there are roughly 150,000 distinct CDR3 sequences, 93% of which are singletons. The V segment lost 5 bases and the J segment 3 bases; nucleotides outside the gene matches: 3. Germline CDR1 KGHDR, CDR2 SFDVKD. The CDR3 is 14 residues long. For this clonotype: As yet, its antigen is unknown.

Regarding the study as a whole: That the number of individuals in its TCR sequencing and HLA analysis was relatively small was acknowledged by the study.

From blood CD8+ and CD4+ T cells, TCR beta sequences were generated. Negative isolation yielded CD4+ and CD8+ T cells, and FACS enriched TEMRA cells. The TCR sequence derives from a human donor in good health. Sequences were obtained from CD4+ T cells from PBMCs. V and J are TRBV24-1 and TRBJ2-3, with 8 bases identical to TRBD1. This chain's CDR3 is CATSGRQGTDTQYF. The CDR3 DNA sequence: TGTGCCACCAGTGGGAGACAGGGGACAGATACGCAGTATTTT.